A single sample gave rise to the 8 T cell receptor beta chains below, sequenced in a study of T cells in Graves' hyperthyroidism and ophthalmopathy. The source material, RNA transcripts, was used to amplify TCR beta CDR3 regions. The HTBI set primed first-round TCR CDR3 RT-PCR. Each CDR3 protein is one row after TCRdb ran MiXCR on the multiplex PCR reads. The table lists around 500,000 distinct CDR3 sequences, about an eighth of them singletons. Sample: blood. The receptors were sampled from a woman aged 18-35 years with Graves' hyperthyroidism.

The chain is built from TRBV5-4 and TRBJ2-1; 14 nucleotides align to TRBD2. The CDR3 runs 14 residues. V was pared by 5 bases and J by 8 bases, with 3 bases of the junction left unmatched. CDR1 and CDR2 from the germline V gene are SGHNT and YYREEE (reference sequence). The CDR3 DNA is TGTGCCAGCAGGCCGGGACTAGCGGGAGATGAGCAGTTCTTC. It codes for CASRPGLAGDEQFF.

At least ten counts were recorded for this clonotype. The rearrangement links TRBV7-8 to TRBJ2-3, with TRBD2 matching over 14 bases. With 5 bases clipped from V and 4 bases from J, the junction kept 11 bases outside the gene matches. Germline CDR1 reads SGHVS; CDR2 reads FQNEAQ. The CDR3 spans 18 residues. CDR3 sequence: CASSPNRLAGGKADTQYF. The DNA of the CDR3 is TGTGCCAGCAGCCCCAATAGACTAGCGGGAGGGAAGGCAGATACGCAGTATTTT.

This clonotype was seen at least ten times. This rearrangement joins TRBV5-1 to TRBJ2-7; perhaps TRBD2 as D (11 bases). The CDR3 has 18 amino acids. The V gene lost 4 bases and the J gene lost 5 bases, with 28 bases spanning the gap. Germline CDR1 SGHRS, CDR2 YFSETQ. The CDR3 reads CASSETDRGLAGGHEQYF. The DNA for the CDR3 is TGCGCCAGCAGCGAAACCGACAGGGGGCTAGCGGGGGGCCACGAGCAGTACTTC.

The V call is TRBV25-1, the J call TRBJ2-7; 10 positions agree with TRBD2. The CDR3 loop spans 15 amino acids. Germline V gene lookup returns CDR1 MGHDK and CDR2 SYGVNS. Trimming at V came to 1 base and at J to 5 bases, leaving 5 bases not matched to a gene. The CDR3 region is CASSEFTSGENEQYF. The CDR3 DNA follows: TGTGCCAGCAGTGAATTTACTAGCGGGGAAAACGAGCAGTACTTC.

The CDR3 DNA sequence: TGCGCCAGCAGCTTGACCCCCGAGAGAAACACCATATATTTT. Its translation: CASSLTPERNTIYF. The chain links TRBV5-1 to TRBJ1-3; D unclear. The V and J ends lost 1 base and 5 bases respectively, with 10 bases between them. In germline, CDR1 is SGHRS, CDR2 YFSETQ. The CDR3 length is 14 residues.

This clonotype has ten or more counts. The chain joins TRBV11-2 to TRBJ2-3; 8 bases align to TRBD2. Losses at the gene ends were 3 bases for V and 1 base for J; bases not matched to a gene: 6. This CDR3 region has 16 residues. CDR1 SGHAT and CDR2 FQNNGV come from the germline V gene. Here the CDR3 reads CASSFGGRLGTDTQYF. As DNA, the CDR3 is TGTGCCAGCAGCTTTGGCGGGAGGCTTGGCACAGATACGCAGTATTTT.

This clonotype was observed a handful of times. In DNA, the CDR3 is TGTGCCAGCAGTTTAGGGGGGTGGGATGGCTACACCTTC. Protein sequence: CASSLGGWDGYTF. This sequence joins TRBV27 and TRBJ1-2; D perhaps matches TRBD1 (5 bases). CDR1 and CDR2 from the germline V gene are MNHEY and SMNVEV (reference sequence). Trimming shortened V by 2 bases and J by 6 bases, and 10 bases separated the two germline ends. The CDR3 runs 13 residues.

The chain joins TRBV18 to TRBJ1-1; no clear D. The CDR3 sequence is 14 residues long. Trimming removed 1 base from V and 2 bases from J, with 8 bases in between. Germline V gives CDR1 KGHSH, CDR2 LQKENI. CDR3 DNA: TGTGCCAGCTCACCACAGGCAGCCAACACTGAAGCTTTCTTT. This translates into CASSPQAANTEAFF.